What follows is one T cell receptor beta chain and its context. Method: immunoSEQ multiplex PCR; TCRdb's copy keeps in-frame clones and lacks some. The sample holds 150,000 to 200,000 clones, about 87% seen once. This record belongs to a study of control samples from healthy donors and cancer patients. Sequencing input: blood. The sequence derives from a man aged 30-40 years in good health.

Here the CDR3 reads CASRPRSSGSLFF. CDR3 coding DNA: TGTGCCAGCAGACCAAGGTCAAGCGGGAGCCTGTTCTTC. J is TRBJ2-1 and V is TRBV11-2, with 8 bases identical to TRBD2. Germline values: CDR1 SGHAT, CDR2 FQNNGV. Losses at the gene ends were 6 bases for V and 15 bases for J; bases not matched to a gene: 13. The CDR3 contains 13 residues.